Following are 18 T cell receptor beta chains from one sample sequenced in a study of blood T cell repertoires in COVID-19. Clones were read by immunoSEQ multiplex PCR, and TCRdb kept only the in-frame ones, dropping some. The sample yields 210,000 or so clones, 70% to 85% seen once. Material for sequencing was PBMCs or T cells enriched from blood (not recorded which). Every receptor here comes from a man aged 55-75 years who had recovered from COVID-19.

V gene TRBV5-1 combines with J gene TRBJ2-1, with a possible D match to TRBD2 (5 bases). CDR3 length equals 13 residues. Germline assignment: CDR1 SGHRS and CDR2 YFSETQ. V lost 4 bases and J lost 6, with 11 bases in between. The CDR3 region has the DNA TGCGCCAGCAGCACCGGGGAGACCAATGAGCAGTTCTTC. Protein: CASSTGETNEQFF.

The chain employs TRBV4-2 and TRBJ2-7; 8 positions agree with TRBD1. J lost 0 bases, V lost 2 bases, and 3 bases had no gene match. Germline lookup yields CDR1 LGHNA and CDR2 YNFKEQ. CDR3 length: 15 residues. The CDR3 nucleotides are TGTGCCAGCAGCCAACAGACAGGGGACTCCTACGAGCAGTACTTC. Its protein product is CASSQQTGDSYEQYF.

This sequence joins TRBV9 and TRBJ2-5, with D maybe TRBD2 (5 bases). With 4 bases removed from V and 4 bases from J, the gap between germline ends came to 11 bases. CDR1 SGDLS and CDR2 YYNGEE come from the germline V gene. CDR3 length equals 13 residues. The CDR3 DNA reads TGTGCCAGCAGCCGGACTTTTGGAGAGACCCAGTACTTC. As protein: CASSRTFGETQYF.

A few counts support this clone. The V call is TRBV11-3, the J call TRBJ2-5; TRBD2 matches 8 bases. The CDR3 consists of 16 residues. Trimming at V came to 1 base and at J to 3 bases, leaving 7 bases not matched to a gene. Germline lookup yields CDR1 SGHNT and CDR2 YENEEA. The CDR3 here is CASSLGGAGVKETQYF. CDR3 coding DNA: TGTGCCAGCAGCTTAGGGGGAGCGGGAGTTAAAGAGACCCAGTACTTC.

The V call is TRBV5-5, the J call TRBJ1-6, with 7 bases that match TRBD1. The length of the CDR3 is 18 residues. V lost 3 bases to trimming and J lost 14 bases; unmatched junction nucleotides: 23. Germline CDR1 is SGHKS and CDR2 is YYEKEE (reference sequence). CDR3 nucleotides: TGTGCCAGCAGCTCGGACAGAAGGACAGGACGTTTAGTTTCGGCCCTCCACTTT. It specifies CASSSDRRTGRLVSALHF.

The rearrangement uses TRBV9 and TRBJ1-2; D ambiguous. The V gene lost 4 bases and the J gene lost 2 bases, with 12 bases spanning the gap. Germline loops: CDR1 SGDLS, CDR2 YYNGEE. The CDR3 extends over 14 amino acids. CDR3 sequence (DNA): TGTGCCAGCAGCCCGGTCGGGGTGAACTATGGCTACACCTTC. It codes for CASSPVGVNYGYTF.

This chain uses TRBV2 with TRBJ1-5, with TRBD1 matching over 8 bases. V shed 7 bases and J 2 bases; nucleotides not matched to a gene: 4. The CDR3 contains 14 residues. Germline values: CDR1 SNHLY, CDR2 FYNNEI. The CDR3 bases are TGTGCCAGCAATCCGACAGGGGGCAATCAGCCCCAGCATTTT. It codes for CASNPTGGNQPQHF.

Remarks on this clone: The same CDR3 arises from other DNA sequences in this sample as well. This rearrangement joins TRBV2 to TRBJ1-5; 7 nucleotides line up with TRBD1. V lost 6 bases to trimming and J lost 2 bases; unmatched junction nucleotides: 1. In germline, CDR1 is SNHLY, CDR2 FYNNEI. The CDR3 is 13 residues long. For the CDR3, the DNA is TGTGCCAGCAGCGGACAGGGCAATCAGCCCCAGCATTTT. Translated: CASSGQGNQPQHF.

CDR3 bases: TGTGCCAGCAGCCCCTGGGGGCAGGAGCAGTTCTTC. Translation gives CASSPWGQEQFF. The V and J genes are TRBV7-8 and TRBJ2-1; D might be TRBD1 (6 bases). V lost 5 bases to trimming and J lost 10 bases, with 12 bases between them. This CDR3 contains 12 residues. Germline V gene lookup returns CDR1 SGHVS and CDR2 FQNEAQ.

V usage is TRBV3-1 (or the pseudogene TRBV3-2) and J usage is TRBJ1-5, with D perhaps matching TRBD1 (6 bases). With 3 bases removed from V and 7 bases from J, the gap between germline ends came to 10 bases. Germline V gene data show CDR1 as LGHDT and CDR2 as YNNKEL (reference sequence). This CDR3 comprises 13 residues. The CDR3 protein is CASSHRTEQPQHF. The CDR3 DNA reads as TGTGCCAGCAGCCACCGGACAGAACAGCCCCAGCATTTT.

The chain carries TRBV11-2 and TRBJ1-5; no reliable D call. The CDR3 consists of 12 residues. Germline V gene data show CDR1 as SGHAT and CDR2 as FQNNGV. V was cut by 5 bases and J by 10 bases, with 12 bases left in between. The CDR3 reads CASSPTSGPQHF. CDR3 DNA sequence: TGTGCCAGCAGCCCCACCTCGGGTCCCCAGCATTTT.

V gene TRBV13 combines with J gene TRBJ2-2, with TRBD1 matching 7 bases. The CDR3 is 15 amino acids. Germline trimming cut 2 bases from V and 3 bases from J; bases unmatched to any gene: 3. The germline V gene encodes CDR1 PRHDT and CDR2 FYEKMQ (reference sequence). As DNA, the CDR3 is TGTGCCAGCAGCTTAAGGGGGCTTTACACCGGGGAGCTGTTTTTT. Its protein product is CASSLRGLYTGELFF.

The V gene is TRBV29-1, the J gene TRBJ1-1, with TRBD1 identical over 9 bases. This CDR3 is built from 14 residues. Germline CDR1 SQVTM, CDR2 ANQGSEA. With V trimmed by 6 bases and J by 2 bases, 7 bases remained unmatched. CDR3 nucleotide sequence: TGCAGCGTCACGACAGGGGGGTATAACACTGAAGCTTTCTTT. Translation: CSVTTGGYNTEAFF. The full variable domain, rest sourced from reference TRBV29-1 and TRBJ1-1, is SAVISQKPSRDICQRGTSLTIQCQVDSQVTMMFWYRQQPGQSLTLIATANQGSEATYESGFVIDKFPISRPNLTFSTLTVSNMSPEDSSIYLCSVTTGGYNTEAFFGQGTRLTVV.

The V and J genes are TRBV25-1 and TRBJ2-5; D call uncertain. Germline values: CDR1 MGHDK, CDR2 SYGVNS. Trimming removed 1 base at V and 1 base at J, with 7 bases between. There are 14 residues in the CDR3. CDR3 nucleotide sequence: TGTGCCAGCAGTGAATTTCCTAGCCAAGAGACCCAGTACTTC. Translating gives CASSEFPSQETQYF.

The V call is TRBV4-3, the J call TRBJ2-1; D ambiguous. The CDR3 has 16 residues. CDR1 is LGHNA, CDR2 YSLEER, per germline. Trimming pared 0 bases from V and 0 bases from J, leaving 9 bases between. The DNA for the CDR3 is TGCGCCAGCAGCCAAGATCCGGTAAGCTCCTACAATGAGCAGTTCTTC. It codes for CASSQDPVSSYNEQFF.

The rearrangement uses TRBV9 and TRBJ1-2, with TRBD1 identical over 8 bases. The CDR3 is 15 residues long. The V and J ends lost 1 base and 7 bases, in that order; junction bases with no gene match: 9. The V gene's germline CDR1 is SGDLS and CDR2 YYNGEE. The CDR3 sequence: CASSVSPDREGGYTF. The CDR3 DNA follows: TGTGCCAGCAGCGTATCGCCGGACAGGGAGGGTGGCTACACCTTC.

This sequence joins TRBV5-8 and TRBJ1-5, with a possible D match to TRBD1 (6 bases). The CDR3 is made up of 15 amino acids. Trimming shortened V by 4 bases and J by 5 bases, and 16 bases separated the two germline ends. Germline CDR1 is SGHTS and CDR2 is YDEGEE. CDR3 DNA: TGTGCCAGCAGCCCCGGGGTGGCAGGGGATCAGCCCCAGCATTTT. Its protein product is CASSPGVAGDQPQHF.

The rearrangement joins TRBV6-5 to TRBJ1-2, with a tentative D call TRBD1 (6 bases). The CDR3 is 15 amino acids. Germline V gene lookup returns CDR1 MNHEY and CDR2 SVGAGI. The germline V and J ends were trimmed by 6 bases and 0 bases, with 14 bases remaining between them. The CDR3 sequence is CASRAYRDSNYGYTF. The DNA of the CDR3 is TGTGCCAGCAGGGCCTACAGGGATTCTAACTATGGCTACACCTTC.